The sequence of this T cell receptor beta chain was determined in a study of spatial heterogeneity in lung cancer (dated by TCRdb to 2018 to 2020). Regarding the complete study: Beta-chain transcripts were consistently detected in greater numbers than alpha-chain transcripts, which likely reflected higher beta-chain transcript abundance. In the raw uncorrected reads, each unique combination of TCR and UMI appeared on average more than ten times. Both alpha and beta chains were TCR-sequenced in samples taken at surgery, namely 220 tumor regions, under 80 matched nontumor lung samples and approximately 58 PBMC samples. In non-small cell lung cancer, the study quantitatively compared TCR alpha and beta repertoires across several tumor regions, matched nontumor lung, and blood. Nonsynonymous mutation counts, determined by whole-exome sequencing of tumor tissue, were related to features of the TCR repertoire.

The germline V gene (reference sequence) yields GTSNPN for CDR1 and SVGIG for CDR2. V was cut back by 8 bases and J by 0 bases, leaving a gap of 10 bases between them. Its CDR3 holds 12 amino acids, cysteine through phenylalanine. Only the CDR3 DNA stays, 36 bases, in frame from base 1. In its sample, this clonotype was seen many times. Its antigen specificity is not known. Per-base quality was not reported, and no clone a single base away is much larger than it. General study outcomes and caveats: Confirming at a functional level the hypothesis that regional TCRs recognize regional mutations was considered to require additional single-cell paired TCR alpha and beta sequencing. Ubiquitous expanded tumor TCRs showed up in blood more often at tumor resection than at routine follow-up.

The time point label, read with the paper, signifies: sample taken at primary tumor resection. Samples were obtained from about 75 patients with early-stage, untreated non-small cell lung cancer from the lung TRACERx cohort. Without any cell sorting, TCR sequencing was performed on whole RNA extracted either from tumor and nontumor lung tissue or from cryopreserved PBMC samples. A patient was chosen for TCR sequencing only when enough RNA was available from at least two tumor regions. The method behind the library was 5' RACE. TCRdb names NextSeq 500 as the instrument used. To allow correction of PCR and sequencing errors, the TCR library protocol tagged every TCR cDNA molecule with a unique molecular identifier. Per the source publication's procedure: Decombinator tools were used for TCR identification, UMI-based error correction and CDR3 extraction. TCRs above a frequency of 2 per 1,000, corresponding to the top 1% of the tumor frequency distribution, were defined as expanded. Rényi diversity was computed with the R vegan package after subsampling each repertoire 100 times to 5,000 TCRs. CDR3 similarity networks were built from amino acid triplet string-kernel similarity, connecting CDR3s with pairwise similarity above 0.82. The raw public data were reprocessed by TCRdb itself: fastp quality trimming at Q25, MiXCR clonotype calling, in-frame beta chains only. CDR3 protein duplicates are merged, each entry listing the most common genes and DNA. The V and J calls were not made by the authors but by TCRdb's processing. This sample lists over 45,000 distinct CDR3 sequences; approximately 5.7% were detected once. The ten largest clones represent around 10% of the sample.

In this chain, TRBV30 is recombined with TRBJ2-5; the D region possibly corresponds to TRBD2 (6 bases align). This TCR was recovered from a male donor with early-stage non-small cell lung cancer. Here the sequenced sample was PBMCs, taken at surgery. Here is the DNA: TGTGCCCAACGGGACTACCAAGAGACCCAGTACTTC. Its protein product is CAQRDYQETQYF.